The sequence of this T cell receptor (beta chain) was determined in a study of blood T cell repertoires in COVID-19. Study summary: Acute and convalescent COVID-19 samples came from the United States, Italy and Spain.

Here immunoSEQ multiplex PCR was the method, and the copy in TCRdb shows in-frame clones only, minus some. The data hold about 270,000 clones, with 85% to 90% observed a single time. The germline V gene encodes CDR1 KGHSH and CDR2 LQKENI. The CDR3 contains 15 residues. J gave up 5 bases and V 3 bases, and 5 bases lay outside the gene matches. In Cohort 3, a recovered donor had either two negative PCRs, clearance, or symptom resolution. Sequenced: PBMCs or T cells enriched from blood (not recorded which). The sequence was collected from a woman aged 60 to 75 who had recovered from COVID-19. This chain links TRBV18 with TRBJ1-5; 9 bases are a match to TRBD1. DNA of the CDR3: TGTGCCAGCTCACCCCGGACAGGGGAAGATCAGCCCCAGCATTTT. Amino acids: CASSPRTGEDQPQHF.